This passage covers 15 T cell receptor beta chains from one sample sequenced in a study of cytomegalovirus exposure and HLA in healthy donors. 13 Jbeta primers and 60 Vbeta primers were used for the PCR. TCRdb's table, derived via immunoSEQ multiplex PCR, lists solely in-frame clones and lacks some. The sample yields around 220,000 clones, roughly 84% seen once. Sequencing was carried out using PBMCs. The receptor source for this set is a girl aged 5-17 years in good health and CMV-seronegative.

This rearrangement joins TRBV11-2 to TRBJ1-5; no clear D. This CDR3 comprises 13 residues. Trimming pared 3 bases from V and 7 bases from J, leaving 10 bases between. The germline V gene encodes CDR1 SGHAT and CDR2 FQNNGV. The CDR3 reads CASSFRERQPQHF. Written as DNA, the CDR3 is TGTGCCAGCAGCTTTAGGGAGCGGCAGCCCCAGCATTTT.

The table lists this clone with a few counts. This rearrangement joins TRBV11-3 to TRBJ2-7; 9 bases are shared with TRBD1. The CDR3 runs to 15 residues. Trimming at V came to 4 bases and at J to 6 bases, leaving 10 bases not matched to a gene. Germline CDR1 SGHNT, CDR2 YENEEA. CDR3 region: CASSSSPGQGSEQYF. DNA of the CDR3: TGTGCCAGCAGCTCCTCTCCGGGACAGGGAAGCGAGCAGTACTTC. The entire variable domain, with the rest obtained from reference TRBV11-3 and TRBJ2-7, is as follows: EAGVVQSPRYKIIEKKQPVAFWCNPISGHNTLYWYLQNLGQGPELLIRYENEEAVDDSQLPKDRFSAERLKGVDSTLKIQPAELGDSAVYLCASSSSPGQGSEQYFGPGTRLTVT.

The V gene is TRBV4-1, the J gene TRBJ2-7; 10 positions match TRBD2. Germline loops: CDR1 MGHRA, CDR2 YSYEKL. The CDR3 covers 15 residues. Trimming removed 2 bases from V and 4 bases from J; junction bases left unmatched: 5. CDR3 residues: CASSQKAGGGYEQYF. CDR3 bases: TGCGCCAGCAGCCAAAAAGCGGGAGGGGGATACGAGCAGTACTTC.

The chain joins TRBV2 to TRBJ2-3; 12 bases are shared with TRBD2. This CDR3 comprises 18 residues. V lost 11 bases to trimming and J lost 2 bases; unmatched junction nucleotides: 17. Germline values: CDR1 SNHLY, CDR2 FYNNEI. The CDR3, as DNA: TGTGCCTGGGAACTAGCGGGAGGACACTCCACTGCCACAGATACGCAGTATTTT. It yields the protein CAWELAGGHSTATDTQYF.

The J gene is TRBJ1-1, the V gene TRBV4-2; D might be TRBD1 (6 bases). The CDR3 is made up of 14 amino acids. The V end lost 5 bases, the J end lost 1 base, and 11 bases lay between the germline ends. The germline gives CDR1 LGHNA, CDR2 YNFKEQ. CDR3 DNA: TGTGCCAGCAGCACTGACAGGAAGAACACTGAAGCTTTCTTT. Translated, it gives CASSTDRKNTEAFF.

V and J are TRBV2 and TRBJ2-4; D may be TRBD2 (6 bases). The CDR3 is 15 amino acids. Germline CDR1 SNHLY, CDR2 FYNNEI. V lost 1 base, J lost 4 bases, and 11 bases lay in between. The CDR3 region is CASSEGLVVKNIQYF. The CDR3 nucleotides read TGTGCCAGCAGTGAAGGACTAGTAGTTAAAAACATTCAGTACTTC.

V usage is TRBV30 and J usage is TRBJ1-1; 9 bases fit TRBD1. This CDR3 has 15 residues. Germline V lookup: CDR1 GTSNPN, CDR2 SVGIG (reference sequence). The J segment lost 10 bases and the V segment lost 3 bases, leaving 15 bases of the junction unmatched. CDR3 DNA: TGTGCCTGGAGAAACCGGGACAGGGTCAGAGTGGGAGCTTTCTTT. As protein: CAWRNRDRVRVGAFF.

The chain links TRBV4-2 to TRBJ2-5, with D possibly being TRBD1 (5 bases). Deletions cut 7 bases from V and 7 bases from J, with 19 bases between. The CDR3 sequence is 14 residues long. The germline V gene has CDR1 LGHNA and CDR2 YNFKEQ. This CDR3 is CASTPLQGEGTQYF. CDR3 bases: TGTGCCAGCACCCCCCTACAAGGGGAAGGGACCCAGTACTTC.

This chain links TRBV7-3 with TRBJ1-1; no definite D call. Trimming removed 2 bases at V and 1 base at J, with 11 bases between. There are 15 residues in the CDR3. Germline V gene data show CDR1 as SGHTA and CDR2 as FQGTGA. CDR3 DNA sequence: TGTGCCAGCAGCTTACAAGTGGGAGCGAACACTGAAGCTTTCTTT. It codes for CASSLQVGANTEAFF.

The chain uses TRBV5-5 and TRBJ1-1, with 8 nucleotides matching TRBD1. The V gene's germline CDR1 is SGHKS and CDR2 YYEKEE (reference sequence). CDR3 length equals 19 residues. The junction had 15 bases not matched to a gene; V was cut back by 1 base and J by 1 base. CDR3 coding DNA: TGTGCCAGCAGCTTGAGGGAGGCTACAGGGGGACCCGGGAACACTGAAGCTTTCTTT. Translation: CASSLREATGGPGNTEAFF.

This sequence joins TRBV5-8 and TRBJ1-6; D unclear. The ends were cut back, 4 bases at V and 6 bases at J, with 17 bases in the middle. This CDR3 has 16 amino acids. Germline CDR1 and CDR2: SGHTS and YDEGEE. CDR3 sequence (DNA): TGTGCCAGCAGCCCGTTGAGGCTACGGCTTAATTCACCCCTCCACTTT. It encodes CASSPLRLRLNSPLHF.

This sequence joins TRBV6-5 and TRBJ1-1; D is uncertain. The CDR3 totals 12 residues. Germline V gives CDR1 MNHEY, CDR2 SVGAGI. V was shortened by 0 bases and J by 4 bases, with 3 bases between the two germline ends. In nucleotides, the CDR3 is TGTGCCAGCAGTTACTCGGCCACTGAAGCTTTCTTT. It codes for CASSYSATEAFF.

Comments on this clone: Within the sample, other DNA sequences also encode this same CDR3. The chain links TRBV15 to TRBJ2-1; D gene uncertain. The V end was cut by 0 bases, the J end by 6 bases, with 3 bases between. Germline values: CDR1 LNHNV, CDR2 YYDKDF (reference sequence). CDR3 length equals 12 residues. CDR3 sequence: CATSRDRNEQFF. The CDR3 bases are TGTGCCACCAGCAGAGATCGCAATGAGCAGTTCTTC.

This clone was found a few times. This CDR3 is also generated by other DNA sequences in the sample. The genes are TRBV5-6 and TRBJ2-7; D is uncertain. CDR3 size: 13 residues. The germline CDR1 and CDR2 sequences are SGHDT and YYEEEE. Trimming stripped 0 bases from V and 4 bases from J, with 8 bases between. The CDR3 reads CASSLVAHYEQYF. DNA of the CDR3: TGTGCCAGCAGCTTGGTGGCCCATTACGAGCAGTACTTC.

V gene TRBV29-1 combines with J gene TRBJ2-1; TRBD1 matches 8 bases. The CDR3 spans 12 residues. Germline values: CDR1 SQVTM, CDR2 ANQGSEA. V shed 8 bases, J shed 8 bases, and the junction held 8 bases outside the gene matches. DNA for the CDR3: TGCAGCACACGGACAGGGTTCGATGAGCAGTTCTTC. This codes for CSTRTGFDEQFF.